This note documents a single T cell receptor beta chain sequence. The specificity of this receptor is unknown. Base quality data are lacking; no much larger clone is found one base away. The data were obtained in a study of OX40 agonist ivuxolimab in advanced cancers. Some background on the complete study: Ivuxolimab, which targeted the costimulatory receptor OX40 (CD134), was an agonistic, fully human IgG2 monoclonal antibody. Intravenous ivuxolimab was administered to patients every 2 weeks at six dose levels: 0.01, 0.1, 0.3, 1.5, 3 and 10 mg/kg. Among the 50 to 55 dose-escalation patients, 19 had hepatocellular carcinoma, roughly 15 melanoma, 9 renal cell carcinoma and 9 head and neck cancer. In the dose-escalation cohort, 70% to 85% of patients were male, and the mean age was around 65 years with a range of roughly 23 to 79. Prior anti-PD-1, anti-PD-L1 or anti-CTLA-4 therapy was permitted, and checkpoint inhibitors had been received by around 40% of dose-escalation patients. Partial responses occurred in three dose-escalation patients, of whom one had hepatocellular carcinoma and two had cutaneous melanoma. The purpose of peripheral TCRbeta sequencing was to test whether ivuxolimab changed TCR sequence diversity and led to clonal T-cell expansion. The paper covers the monotherapy dose-escalation part of the phase I ivuxolimab trial, which included N ≈ 57 patients. General conclusions and limits of the study: Low levels of normalized T-cell clonal expansion were also shown by some nonresponding patients. In the 0.1-3.0 mg/kg groups, partial responders had among the lowest normalized peripheral clonal expansion, particularly in CD8+ T cells. On average, CD8+ T cells showed more expanded clones than CD4+ T cells after ivuxolimab. At doses from 0.1 to 3.0 mg/kg, clonal expansion was seen in both CD4+ and CD8+ blood T cells between baseline and week 6. The antigen specificity of the clonally expanded peripheral T cells was not determined.

Via the germline V gene, CDR1 is MNHEY and CDR2 SVGAGI. V loses 4 bases of germline sequence and J loses 6 bases, and the interval between the two ends is 13 bases. From cysteine to phenylalanine, the CDR3 is 14 amino acids long. The CDR3 DNA has 42 bases and is translated from base 1. Genomic DNA was isolated from the sorted cells so that the TCRbeta CDR3 region could be sequenced. The immunoSEQ Assay was used to sequence the TCRbeta CDR3 regions. In TCRdb, the immuneACCESS table is reduced to in-frame sequences with V and J assigned. These tables do not hold every clone; where another copy was compared, an unresolved V gene accounts for under half, and the others remain unexplained. The sample table contains roughly 40,000 clones; only one count was recorded for more than 70% of them. Around a fifth of the sample belongs to the ten largest clones. Patients with autoimmune disease history or receiving systemic immunosuppression were excluded from the trial. Peripheral blood for TCR sequencing was drawn from every dose cohort at baseline, at cycle 4 day 1 and at cycle 7 day 1. The samples were drawn from a first-in-human, open-label, multicenter phase I dose-escalation trial of ivuxolimab. Adults with locally advanced or metastatic melanoma, renal cell, hepatocellular, or head and neck squamous cell carcinoma were enrolled in the trial. CD4+ and CD8+ T cells were sorted separately from peripheral blood before TCR sequencing.

The sequence was obtained from an adult with an advanced solid tumor such as melanoma, head and neck, liver or kidney cancer. The rearrangement joined TRBV6-5 to TRBJ1-5; a weak D assignment points to TRBD1 (6 bases agree). The sample in question was CD4+ or CD8+ T cells sorted from blood, obtained in a trial of the OX40 agonist ivuxolimab. The CDR3 here reads CASSLRIGGQPQHF. The DNA reads TGTGCCAGCAGTTTACGTATAGGGGGTCAGCCCCAGCATTTT.